A selection of T cell receptor beta chains follows, all from one sample in a study of blood T cell repertoires in COVID-19. Using immunoSEQ multiplex PCR, the repertoire was profiled, and TCRdb retains in-frame clones only, with some absent. The sample includes roughly 43,000 clones, 90% of them seen just once. Input material: peripheral blood. Receptor source: a man between 45 and 60 years old with active COVID-19. CDR3s include the opening cysteine and the closing phenylalanine or tryptophan. A D gene is named only where the DNA matches it firmly. Where a row states a size, it is once, few, many or the class of an expanded clone; other rows omit it.

TGTGCCAGCAGCTCTGCAGGGCTGGTGACTGAAGCTTTCTTT CASSSAGLVTEAFF NA TRBJ1-1 NA TRBV7-2
TGCGCCAGCAGCCAAGATAGACCAGGGGGCGGGACCGGGGAGCTGTTTTTT CASSQDRPGGGTGELFF NA TRBJ2-2 TRBD1 TRBV4-1
TGTGCCAGCAGCCCGGGACTAGCGGGGTCAGATACGCAGTATTTT CASSPGLAGSDTQYF NA TRBJ2-3 TRBD2 TRBV11-3
TGTGCCAGCACCATACAGGGGTACGACTATGGCTACACCTTC CASTIQGYDYGYTF NA TRBJ1-2 TRBD1 TRBV6-6
TGTGCCAGCAGCCCCTCTCTGCAGCGAACCTACGAGCAGTACTTC CASSPSLQRTYEQYF once TRBJ2-7 NA TRBV7-6
TGTGCCAGTAGTCCCGTCCGGGGGAGGTTCGATGGCTACACCTTC CASSPVRGRFDGYTF NA TRBJ1-2 NA TRBV19
TGTGCCAGCAGGGCGGGGCCCTACTACAATGAGCAGTTCTTC CASRAGPYYNEQFF NA TRBJ2-1 NA TRBV2
TGTGCCGCAAAAGAGCGTTCGGCCGAGCAGTACTTC CAAKERSAEQYF once TRBJ2-7 NA TRBV2
TGTGCCACCAGTGATTTCGGGACAGACTCCTACAATGAGCAGTTCTTC CATSDFGTDSYNEQFF NA TRBJ2-1 TRBD1 TRBV24-1
TGTGCCAGTAGTAGTAGCGGGGGTACTAACACCGGGGAGCTGTTTTTT CASSSSGGTNTGELFF NA TRBJ2-2 TRBD2 TRBV19
TGTGCCAGCAGCCTAACAGGAGATAGCAATCAGCCCCAGCATTTT CASSLTGDSNQPQHF medium-sized TRBJ1-5 NA TRBV5-5
TGTGCCAGCAGCTTAGCGAGGGAATCCTATGGCTACACCTTC CASSLARESYGYTF NA TRBJ1-2 NA TRBV7-2
TGTGCCAGCAGCCGTAACTCAAGGGGGTCCCAAGAGACCCAGTACTTC CASSRNSRGSQETQYF NA TRBJ2-5 NA TRBV5-5
TGTGCCAGCAACGGACAGGGGGCAGGTCAGCCCCAGCATTTT CASNGQGAGQPQHF once TRBJ1-5 TRBD1 TRBV6-1
TGTGCCAGCAGTTCACAGGGCAGGGGGCAGTTCTTC CASSSQGRGQFF NA TRBJ2-1 NA TRBV6-2/TRBV6-3
TGCGCCGGACGATCCGGGACAGGCACCGGGGAGCTGTTTTTT CAGRSGTGTGELFF NA TRBJ2-2 TRBD1 TRBV5-1
TGTGCCAGTAGTCGGAGGGGACGGAGCAGCTCTGGAAACACCATATATTTT CASSRRGRSSSGNTIYF NA TRBJ1-3 NA TRBV19
TGTGCCAGTAGGTCGGGACAGGATAATTCACCCCTCCACTTT CASRSGQDNSPLHF NA TRBJ1-6 TRBD1 TRBV19
TGTGCCAGCAGTGAGCAGCGATACGAGCAGTACTTC CASSEQRYEQYF NA TRBJ2-7 NA TRBV25-1
TGTGCCAGCAGTAGCGCGGGGAAGGGACAAGAGACCCAGTACTTC CASSSAGKGQETQYF NA TRBJ2-5 NA TRBV6-2/TRBV6-3
TGTGCCACCGCCCGGGGATGGAATCAGCCCCAGCATTTT CATARGWNQPQHF NA TRBJ1-5 NA TRBV12-3/TRBV12-4
TGCAGCGTTGCGGGACTAGGCTACGAGCAGTACTTC CSVAGLGYEQYF NA TRBJ2-7 TRBD2 TRBV29-1
TGTGCCAGCAGCACGGACAGGCAGTACGAGCAGTACTTC CASSTDRQYEQYF NA TRBJ2-7 TRBD1 TRBV7-2
TGTGCCAGCAAGGGGGCCGCTGGAGGCTACGAGCAGTACTTC CASKGAAGGYEQYF NA TRBJ2-7 TRBD1 TRBV6-5
TGTGCCAGCAGTGAACAGGGGGATACGCAGTATTTT CASSEQGDTQYF NA TRBJ2-3 NA TRBV25-1
TGTGCCAGCAGTTTACCGACAGGGGGCCACACTGAAGCTTTCTTT CASSLPTGGHTEAFF NA TRBJ1-1 TRBD1 TRBV28
TGTGCCAGCAGTTCACCCTCAGGATCCTACGAGCAGTACTTC CASSSPSGSYEQYF NA TRBJ2-7 NA TRBV6-5
TGTGCCAGCAGTTTATGGGGGCTAGCGGGGGGGTCCCCAAACAATGAGCAGTTCTTC CASSLWGLAGGSPNNEQFF once TRBJ2-1 TRBD2 TRBV28
TGTGCCAGCACCGCCGACAGCGGGAGCACAGATACGCAGTATTTT CASTADSGSTDTQYF NA TRBJ2-3 NA TRBV2
TGTGCCAGCACCTCGACAGGGGCGCATAATGGCTACACCTTC CASTSTGAHNGYTF medium-sized TRBJ1-2 TRBD1 TRBV28
TGTGCCAGCAGCTGGGGCCTGTCTGGACAGATCAACACTGAAGCTTTCTTT CASSWGLSGQINTEAFF NA TRBJ1-1 NA TRBV5-6
TGCAGCGCTGTGGGGCGGACTAGCGGGGGGGTTGTCAGCACAGATACGCAGTATTTT CSAVGRTSGGVVSTDTQYF NA TRBJ2-3 TRBD2 TRBV29-1
TGTGCCAGCAGCGTAGAAGCAGGGTCGAGCTCCTACAATGAGCAGTTCTTC CASSVEAGSSSYNEQFF NA TRBJ2-1 NA TRBV9
TGTGCCAGCCAGACAGGGATCAATCAGCCCCAGCATTTT CASQTGINQPQHF once TRBJ1-5 TRBD1 TRBV6-5
TGTGCCAGCAGTTTCCAGGGTAGCATTCAGTACTTC CASSFQGSIQYF NA TRBJ2-4 NA TRBV28
TGTGCCAGCAGTTACAGCGACAGGGGAGGCACTGAAGCTTTCTTT CASSYSDRGGTEAFF NA TRBJ1-1 TRBD1 TRBV6-5
TGTGCCAGCAGTTCTCCAGGGGGCGGCAATCAGCCCCAGCATTTT CASSSPGGGNQPQHF NA TRBJ1-5 TRBD1 TRBV28
TGTGCCAGTAGTATTTGGGATGGAGGCACTGAAGCTTTCTTT CASSIWDGGTEAFF NA TRBJ1-1 NA TRBV19
TGTGCCAGCAGCTTGTATCCAGGGAAGAACACTGAAGCTTTCTTT CASSLYPGKNTEAFF NA TRBJ1-1 NA TRBV5-4
TGTGCCTGGAGTACAAGAACAGATACGCAGTATTTT CAWSTRTDTQYF NA TRBJ2-3 NA TRBV30
TGTGCCAGCAGCTTGTTGACTAGCGGGGGGTTGGATACGCAGTATTTT CASSLLTSGGLDTQYF NA TRBJ2-3 TRBD2 TRBV5-4